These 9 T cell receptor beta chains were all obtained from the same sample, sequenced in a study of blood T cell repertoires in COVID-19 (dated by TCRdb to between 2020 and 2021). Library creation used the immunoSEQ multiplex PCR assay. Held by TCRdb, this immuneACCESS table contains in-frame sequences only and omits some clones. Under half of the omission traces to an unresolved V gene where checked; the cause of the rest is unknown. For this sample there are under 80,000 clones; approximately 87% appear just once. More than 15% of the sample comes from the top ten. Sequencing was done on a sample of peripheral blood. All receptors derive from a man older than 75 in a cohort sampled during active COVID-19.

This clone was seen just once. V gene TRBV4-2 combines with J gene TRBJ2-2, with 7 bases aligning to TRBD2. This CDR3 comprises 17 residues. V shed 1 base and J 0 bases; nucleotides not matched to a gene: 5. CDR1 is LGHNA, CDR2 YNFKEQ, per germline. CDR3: CASSQAAAGSNTGELFF. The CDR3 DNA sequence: TGTGCCAGCAGCCAAGCTGCAGCGGGGTCGAACACCGGGGAGCTGTTTTTT.

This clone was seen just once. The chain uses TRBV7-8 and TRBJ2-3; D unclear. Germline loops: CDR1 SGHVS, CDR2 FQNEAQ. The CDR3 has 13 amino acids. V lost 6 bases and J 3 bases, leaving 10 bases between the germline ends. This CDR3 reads CASRPLETDTQYF. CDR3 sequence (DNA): TGTGCCAGCAGGCCTCTAGAAACAGATACGCAGTATTTT.

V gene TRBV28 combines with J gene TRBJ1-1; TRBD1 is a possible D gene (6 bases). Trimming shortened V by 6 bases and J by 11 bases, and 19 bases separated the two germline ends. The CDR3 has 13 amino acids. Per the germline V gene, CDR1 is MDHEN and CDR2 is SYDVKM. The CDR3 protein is CASSQTGTPSAFF. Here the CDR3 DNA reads TGTGCCAGCAGCCAGACGGGGACACCGTCCGCTTTCTTT.

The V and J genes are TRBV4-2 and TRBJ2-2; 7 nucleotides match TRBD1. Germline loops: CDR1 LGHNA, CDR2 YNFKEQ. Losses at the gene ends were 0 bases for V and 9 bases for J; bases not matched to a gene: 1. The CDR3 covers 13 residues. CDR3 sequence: CASSQDRGRELFF. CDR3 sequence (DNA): TGTGCCAGCAGCCAAGATAGGGGGCGGGAGCTGTTTTTT.

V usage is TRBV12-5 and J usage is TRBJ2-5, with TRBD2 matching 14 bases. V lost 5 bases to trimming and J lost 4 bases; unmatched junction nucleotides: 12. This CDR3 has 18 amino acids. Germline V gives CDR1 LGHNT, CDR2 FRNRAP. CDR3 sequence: CASGPSPTSGGAGETQYF. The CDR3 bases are TGTGCTAGTGGTCCCTCCCCGACTAGCGGGGGGGCCGGAGAGACCCAGTACTTC.

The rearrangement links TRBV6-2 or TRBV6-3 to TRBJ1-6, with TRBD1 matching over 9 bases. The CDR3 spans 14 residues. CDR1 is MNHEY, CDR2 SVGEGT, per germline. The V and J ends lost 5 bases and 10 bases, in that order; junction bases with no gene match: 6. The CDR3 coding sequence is TGTGCCAGCAGTGAGGGACAGGGAGAATCACCCCTCCACTTT. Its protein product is CASSEGQGESPLHF.

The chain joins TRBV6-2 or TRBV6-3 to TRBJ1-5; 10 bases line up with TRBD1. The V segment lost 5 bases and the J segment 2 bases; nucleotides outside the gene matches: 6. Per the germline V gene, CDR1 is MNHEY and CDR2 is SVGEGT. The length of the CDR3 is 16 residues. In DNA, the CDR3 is TGTGCCAGCAGTAGAATAGGACAGGGGGGCAATCAGCCCCAGCATTTT. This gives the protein CASSRIGQGGNQPQHF.

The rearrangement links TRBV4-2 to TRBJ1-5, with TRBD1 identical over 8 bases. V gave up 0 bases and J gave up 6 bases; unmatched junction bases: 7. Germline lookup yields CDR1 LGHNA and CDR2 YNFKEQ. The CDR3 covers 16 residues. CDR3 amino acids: CASSQDRTGPLQPQHF. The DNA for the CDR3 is TGTGCCAGCAGCCAAGACCGGACAGGGCCCCTTCAGCCCCAGCATTTT.

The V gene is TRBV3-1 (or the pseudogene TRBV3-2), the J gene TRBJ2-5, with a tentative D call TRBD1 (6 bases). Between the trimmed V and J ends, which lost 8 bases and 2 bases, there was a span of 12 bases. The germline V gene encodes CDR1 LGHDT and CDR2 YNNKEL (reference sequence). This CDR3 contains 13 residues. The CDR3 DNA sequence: TGTGCCAGCCGAGCTAGGGGGCAAGAGACCCAGTACTTC. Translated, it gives CASRARGQETQYF.